This is a list of T cell receptor beta chains from one sample in a study of T cell responses to AZD1222 COVID-19 vaccine. Produced via immunoSEQ multiplex PCR; TCRdb's table is partial and in-frame only. The data hold fewer than 200,000 clones, with around 88% observed a single time. The sample was peripheral blood, taken 28 days after the second AZD1222 dose. These receptors were obtained from an adult who received the AZD1222 COVID-19 vaccine. The CDR3 runs from the conserved cysteine through the conserved F or W. Fields, in order: clone size, D gene, J gene, V gene, CDR3 protein, CDR3 DNA. A D gene is named only where the DNA matches it firmly. Clone size is given for some rows only: seen once, a few or many times, or a class if the clone is expanded.

NA	NA	TRBJ1-3	TRBV25-1	CASSEYPTGNTIYF	TGTGCCAGCAGTGAATACCCGACTGGAAACACCATATATTTT
NA	NA	TRBJ1-2	TRBV3-1/TRBV3-2	CASSQGQGANYGYTF	TGTGCCAGCAGCCAAGGGCAGGGTGCTAACTATGGCTACACCTTC
NA	TRBD2	TRBJ2-2	TRBV10-2	CASSESGTSIGELFF	TGCGCCAGCAGTGAGAGTGGGACTAGCATCGGGGAGCTGTTTTTT
NA	NA	TRBJ1-1	TRBV2	CASQENRYQAFF	TGTGCCAGTCAGGAGAACCGGTACCAAGCTTTCTTT
NA	TRBD2	TRBJ2-3	TRBV3-1/TRBV3-2	CASSPLSGGSTDTQYF	TGTGCCAGCAGCCCTCTCTCGGGGGGTAGCACAGATACGCAGTATTTT
once	NA	TRBJ1-1	TRBV27	CASSSAGGNTEAFF	TGTGCCAGCAGTTCTGCCGGTGGGAACACTGAAGCTTTCTTT
NA	TRBD2	TRBJ2-3	TRBV19	CASNGGLERADTQYF	TGTGCCAGCAACGGGGGACTAGAGCGTGCAGATACGCAGTATTTT
NA	TRBD2	TRBJ2-1	TRBV7-9	CASLDPSGGDDDNEQFF	TGTGCCAGCCTAGATCCTAGCGGGGGGGACGACGACAATGAGCAGTTCTTC
NA	NA	TRBJ2-7	TRBV10-2	CASSFDSYEQYF	TGCGCCAGCAGTTTTGACTCTTACGAGCAGTACTTC
NA	NA	TRBJ2-1	TRBV4-3	CASSQVYRVHDEQFF	TGCGCCAGCAGCCAAGTTTACAGGGTCCACGATGAGCAGTTCTTC
NA	TRBD1	TRBJ2-5	TRBV7-2	CASSLMTGNTETQYF	TGTGCCAGCAGCTTGATGACAGGGAATACGGAGACCCAGTACTTC
NA	NA	TRBJ1-3	TRBV9	CASSLGGGEGNTIYF	TGTGCCAGCAGCTTGGGGGGAGGGGAAGGAAACACCATATATTTT
once	NA	TRBJ2-2	TRBV9	CASSVRRGLGANTGELFF	TGTGCCAGCAGCGTACGCCGGGGGTTGGGGGCGAACACCGGGGAGCTGTTTTTT
NA	TRBD2	TRBJ2-7	TRBV4-1	CASSRGPLLAGGLYEQYF	TGCGCCAGCAGCCGCGGACCCCTTTTAGCGGGGGGGCTCTACGAGCAGTACTTC
NA	TRBD2	TRBJ2-1	TRBV3-1/TRBV3-2	CASSQSGRGSFF	TGTGCCAGCAGCCAATCAGGGAGGGGAAGTTTCTTC
NA	TRBD1	TRBJ2-3	TRBV5-8	CASSPRGLTDTQYF	TGTGCCAGCAGCCCCAGGGGGCTCACAGATACGCAGTATTTT
NA	TRBD2	TRBJ2-1	TRBV7-6	CASSSITSGGPVYNEQFF	TGTGCCAGCAGCTCGATAACTAGCGGGGGGCCCGTTTACAATGAGCAGTTCTTC
NA	TRBD1	TRBJ1-2	TRBV4-1	CASSRGTGYGYTF	TGCGCCAGCAGCCGGGGGACAGGGTATGGCTACACCTTC
NA	NA	TRBJ1-1	TRBV19	CATRTPGTEAFF	TGTGCCACACGGACACCCGGCACTGAAGCTTTCTTT
NA	TRBD2	TRBJ2-5	TRBV4-1	CASSPSTGGAYQETQYF	TGCGCCAGCAGCCCATCGACGGGGGGGGCGTACCAAGAGACCCAGTACTTC
NA	TRBD2	TRBJ2-3	TRBV5-6	CASSFRGGADTQYF	TGTGCCAGCAGCTTCCGCGGGGGGGCAGATACGCAGTATTTT
once	NA	TRBJ1-2	TRBV19	CASKVRDTQNYGYTF	TGTGCCAGTAAGGTCCGGGACACACAAAACTATGGCTACACCTTC
NA	NA	TRBJ2-5	TRBV7-2	CASSPRPRETQYF	TGTGCCAGCAGCCCCCGGCCCCGGGAGACCCAGTACTTC
NA	TRBD1	TRBJ1-2	TRBV18	CASSPSGTGNFGYTF	TGTGCCAGCTCACCGTCTGGGACAGGCAATTTTGGCTACACCTTC
few	NA	TRBJ2-7	TRBV28	CASRLKRRSTKEQYF	TGTGCCAGCAGACTCAAGCGGAGGTCTACGAAGGAGCAGTACTTC
NA	NA	TRBJ1-2	TRBV10-2	CASRQTGEGYGYTF	TGCGCCAGCAGACAGACAGGCGAGGGCTATGGCTACACCTTC
NA	NA	TRBJ2-7	TRBV4-2	CASSQGTSPSYEQYF	TGTGCCAGCAGCCAAGGGACGTCCCCCTCTTACGAGCAGTACTTC
NA	TRBD1	TRBJ2-7	TRBV7-2	CASSLGQAGEQYF	TGTGCCAGCAGTCTGGGACAGGCGGGAGAGCAGTACTTC
NA	NA	TRBJ2-7	TRBV3-1/TRBV3-2	CASSYDRPTYEQYF	TGTGCCAGCAGCTACGACAGGCCGACCTACGAGCAGTACTTC
NA	NA	TRBJ2-1	TRBV27	CASSYYSSYNEQFF	TGTGCCAGCAGTTATTACAGCTCCTACAATGAGCAGTTCTTC
once	NA	TRBJ2-2	TRBV2	CATENTGELFF	TGTGCCACCGAGAACACCGGGGAGCTGTTTTTT
NA	NA	TRBJ2-7	TRBV5-1	CASSLAPSSSTYEQYF	TGCGCCAGCAGCTTGGCCCCTTCTAGTTCCACCTACGAGCAGTACTTC
NA	NA	TRBJ2-3	TRBV3-1/TRBV3-2	CASSQVCGAKRYVATQYF	TGTGCCAGCAGCCAAGTATGCGGGGCGAAGCGTTATGTTGCTACGCAGTATTTT
NA	TRBD2	TRBJ2-7	TRBV6-5	CASSHGTSSVDEQYF	TGTGCCAGCAGCCATGGGACTAGCTCTGTCGACGAGCAGTACTTC
NA	NA	TRBJ1-1	TRBV4-1	CASSQGGFSTEAFF	TGCGCCAGCAGCCAAGGAGGGTTTAGCACTGAAGCTTTCTTT
NA	NA	TRBJ2-7	TRBV5-6	CASRAKQYF	TGTGCCAGCAGGGCTAAGCAGTACTTC
NA	NA	TRBJ1-1	TRBV4-1	CASSGGGRSFF	TGCGCCAGCAGCGGGGGCGGGAGGTCTTTCTTT
few	NA	TRBJ2-1	TRBV6-1	CASSEGQLGGEQFF	TGTGCCAGCAGTGAGGGACAACTCGGGGGTGAGCAGTTCTTC
NA	NA	TRBJ1-1	TRBV5-4	CASSLSVKAEAFF	TGTGCCAGCAGCTTGAGCGTGAAGGCTGAAGCTTTCTTT
NA	NA	TRBJ1-3	TRBV7-7	CASSPSSGNTIYF	TGTGCCAGCAGCCCCAGTTCTGGAAACACCATATATTTT
NA	NA	TRBJ1-1	TRBV2	CASGLGGGTEAFF	TGTGCCAGCGGTTTGGGGGGGGGCACTGAAGCTTTCTTT
NA	TRBD1	TRBJ1-2	TRBV5-8	CASSGQTGVDYTF	TGTGCCAGCAGCGGGCAAACAGGGGTGGACTACACCTTC
NA	TRBD1	TRBJ2-5	TRBV11-2	CASGQGIQETQYF	TGTGCCAGCGGACAGGGGATCCAAGAGACCCAGTACTTC
NA	NA	TRBJ2-5	TRBV20-1	CSAKVEETQYF	TGCAGTGCTAAGGTAGAAGAGACCCAGTACTTC
NA	NA	TRBJ1-2	TRBV3-1/TRBV3-2	CASSPKITYGYTF	TGTGCCAGCAGCCCGAAAATAACCTATGGCTACACCTTC
NA	NA	TRBJ1-1	TRBV12-3/TRBV12-4	CASSLSGSTEAFF	TGTGCCAGCAGTTTATCAGGGTCCACTGAAGCTTTCTTT
NA	TRBD2	TRBJ2-2	TRBV7-2	CASRSGTSGGAGELFF	TGTGCCAGCAGATCAGGGACTAGCGGGGGGGCCGGGGAGCTGTTTTTT